These 20 T cell receptor beta chains came from one sample sequenced in a study of PD-1 and CTLA-4 blockade in melanoma. Assay: immunoSEQ multiplex PCR; the TCRdb copy retains only in-frame clones and omits some. The sample includes approximately 11,000 clones, approximately 85% of them seen just once. Sequenced here: CD8+ T cells from peripheral blood, sampled from a patient given anti-PD-1 treatment. The receptors shown here come from a human donor with melanoma.

CDR3 sequence: CASSAGYGLTGELFF. The CDR3 bases are TGTGCCAGTTCAGCGGGCTACGGGCTAACCGGGGAGCTGTTTTTT. The J gene is TRBJ2-2, the V gene TRBV13; D may be TRBD2 (6 bases). This CDR3 region has 15 residues. V shed 9 bases and J shed 5 bases, with 19 bases lying between them. CDR1 PRHDT and CDR2 FYEKMQ come from the germline V gene (reference sequence).

This sequence joins TRBV2 and TRBJ2-7; TRBD1 aligns across 7 bases. Germline V gives CDR1 SNHLY, CDR2 FYNNEI. The CDR3 consists of 15 residues. The junction had 6 bases not matched to a gene; V was cut back by 0 bases and J by 4 bases. The CDR3 sequence: CASSEAPGTVYEQYF. CDR3 nucleotide sequence: TGTGCCAGCAGTGAAGCCCCGGGGACAGTATACGAGCAGTACTTC.

This clone came up a few times. The genes are TRBV6-5 and TRBJ1-6; no clear D gene. V was cut by 8 bases and J by 5 bases, with 10 bases left in between. CDR3 length: 13 residues. Germline CDR1 and CDR2: MNHEY and SVGAGI. The CDR3 sequence: CASQKGDNSPLHF. CDR3 coding DNA: TGTGCCAGCCAAAAGGGAGATAATTCACCCCTCCACTTT.

CDR3 region: CASSLGDTEQYF. For the CDR3, the DNA is TGTGCCAGCAGCTTAGGGGACACAGAGCAGTACTTC. The chain has TRBV11-3 and TRBJ2-7; D is perhaps TRBD1 (6 bases). V lost 1 base, J lost 7 bases, and 8 bases lay in between. This CDR3 comprises 12 residues. Germline V gives CDR1 SGHNT, CDR2 YENEEA.

The chain couples TRBV24-1 to TRBJ1-1; D possibly corresponds to TRBD1 (6 bases). CDR3 size: 17 residues. CDR1 and CDR2 from the germline V gene are KGHDR and SFDVKD. The V end lost 2 bases, the J end lost 2 bases, and 17 bases lay between the germline ends. The CDR3 sequence is CATSDYRAREINTEAFF. CDR3 coding DNA: TGTGCCACCAGTGATTACAGGGCTCGGGAGATCAACACTGAAGCTTTCTTT.

This chain connects TRBV11-3 to TRBJ2-3; TRBD2 is a possible D gene (6 bases). The V end lost 3 bases, the J end lost 0 bases, and 13 bases lay between the germline ends. CDR1 is SGHNT and CDR2 is YENEEA in the germline V gene. The CDR3 runs 16 residues. The CDR3 coding sequence is TGTGCCAGCAGCTTGGGGGGTTGGGATAGCACAGATACGCAGTATTTT. It yields the protein CASSLGGWDSTDTQYF.

The J gene is TRBJ2-1, the V gene TRBV24-1; D remains ambiguous. Germline V CDR1 and CDR2: KGHDR, SFDVKD. The CDR3 spans 15 residues. V lost 2 bases and J lost 6, with 13 bases in between. The CDR3 DNA follows: TGTGCCACCAGTGATTCGACCGTGGACCCCAATGAGCAGTTCTTC. Protein product: CATSDSTVDPNEQFF.

CDR3 bases: TGTGCCTGGAGTGTTGGCCTTCAACTGTTTTTT. Protein sequence: CAWSVGLQLFF. This chain links TRBV30 with TRBJ1-4; D is undetermined. V was shortened by 0 bases and J by 12 bases, with 8 bases between the two germline ends. Germline V CDR1 and CDR2: GTSNPN, SVGIG (reference sequence). CDR3 length equals 11 residues. The variable domain in full, completed from reference TRBV30 and TRBJ1-4, reads SQTIHQWPATLVQPVGSPLSLECTVEGTSNPNLYWYRQAAGRGLQLLFYSVGIGQISSEVPQNLSASRPQDRQFILSSKKLLLSDSGFYLCAWSVGLQLFFGSGTQLSVL.

The chain uses TRBV11-2 and TRBJ1-2; D gene uncertain. V lost 5 bases, J lost 3 bases, and 10 bases lay in between. Germline V gene sequence: CDR1 SGHAT, CDR2 FQNNGV. There are 13 residues in the CDR3. Written as DNA, the CDR3 is TGTGCCAGCAGCCGGAGGTCTGACTATGGCTACACCTTC. It translates to CASSRRSDYGYTF.

The chain uses TRBV4-1 and TRBJ2-2; D not resolved. Germline CDR1 reads MGHRA; CDR2 reads YSYEKL. The CDR3 contains 15 residues. With 4 bases removed from V and 1 base from J, the gap between germline ends came to 10 bases. DNA for the CDR3: TGCGCCAGCAGCCTTGGTAGAGGGAACACCGGGGAGCTGTTTTTT. It codes for CASSLGRGNTGELFF.

The chain couples TRBV30 to TRBJ1-5; D not certain. Trimming cost V 5 bases and J 0 bases, with 11 bases left between them. The CDR3 is made up of 14 amino acids. Germline CDR1 and CDR2: GTSNPN and SVGIG (reference sequence). CDR3 bases: TGTGCCTGGCAGTCGGGCCATAGCAATCAGCCCCAGCATTTT. This gives the protein CAWQSGHSNQPQHF.

This clone was detected only a few times. The rearrangement uses TRBV7-9 and TRBJ2-7; 7 bases align to TRBD1. V lost 4 bases, J lost 4 bases, and 13 bases stayed unmatched. CDR1 and CDR2 from the germline V gene are SEHNR and FQNEAQ (reference sequence). The CDR3 is made up of 16 amino acids. The DNA of the CDR3 is TGTGCCAGCAGCTCACCAAAAGGACAGGATACTTACGAGCAGTACTTC. Translating it yields CASSSPKGQDTYEQYF.

V and J are TRBV7-8 and TRBJ1-2; the match to TRBD1 covers 9 bases. V was clipped by 5 bases and J by 7 bases; unmatched bases: 20. In germline, CDR1 is SGHVS, CDR2 FQNEAQ. The CDR3 runs 18 residues. The CDR3 spells CASSHRPRDRDRRSGYTF. DNA for the CDR3: TGTGCCAGCAGCCACCGACCTCGGGACAGGGATCGTAGAAGTGGCTACACCTTC.

This clone ranks as medium-sized (0.01 to 0.1%). The V gene is TRBV4-1, the J gene TRBJ2-2; 12 bases agree with TRBD2. The CDR3 is 15 residues long. The junction had 2 bases not matched to a gene; V was cut back by 4 bases and J by 5 bases. Per germline, CDR1 MGHRA and CDR2 YSYEKL. CDR3 sequence reads: CASSPGLAGTGELFF. The CDR3 coding sequence is TGCGCCAGCAGCCCCGGACTAGCGGGGACCGGGGAGCTGTTTTTT.

The V call is TRBV6-5, the J call TRBJ2-1; 9 positions agree with TRBD2. CDR1 and CDR2 from the germline V gene are MNHEY and SVGAGI. Trimming cost V 0 bases and J 6 bases; bases outside gene matches: 3. The CDR3 spans 15 residues. CDR3 nucleotide sequence: TGTGCCAGCAGTTACTCAGCGGGGGGTCTCAATGAGCAGTTCTTC. It specifies CASSYSAGGLNEQFF.

This clone came up a few times. The rearrangement joins TRBV12-3 or TRBV12-4 to TRBJ1-2; the D gene is possibly TRBD1 (5 bases). The CDR3 is made up of 12 amino acids. V was trimmed by 4 bases and J by 8 bases, leaving 11 bases between them. The CDR3: CASSSGLRGYTF. DNA of the CDR3: TGTGCCAGCAGTTCGGGACTGCGAGGCTACACCTTC.

V usage is TRBV6-4 and J usage is TRBJ1-5; no clear D. The germline CDR1 and CDR2 sequences are MRHNA and SNTAGT. Trimming stripped 6 bases from V and 9 bases from J, with 15 bases between. This CDR3 is built from 13 residues. For the CDR3, the DNA is TGTGCCAGCAGCGCGGGCCTTCTCGGGCCCCAGCATTTT. Translation gives CASSAGLLGPQHF.

The rearrangement links TRBV27 to TRBJ1-4; no clear D. CDR3 length equals 15 residues. V gave up 4 bases and J gave up 7 bases, with 16 bases separating them. The germline V gene has CDR1 MNHEY and CDR2 SMNVEV (reference sequence). As DNA, the CDR3 is TGTGCCAGCAGTTCTCATTCGGGATCAGGTGAAAAACTGTTTTTT. Protein sequence: CASSSHSGSGEKLFF.

Only one count was recorded for this clone. This rearrangement joins TRBV11-2 to TRBJ2-7, with 8 nucleotides matching TRBD2. J was trimmed by 6 bases and V by 3 bases; bases with no gene match: 7. The CDR3 has 14 amino acids. CDR1 is SGHAT and CDR2 is FQNNGV in the germline V gene. Here the CDR3 DNA reads TGTGCCAGCAGCTTCTATAGCGGGACGCGCGAGCAGTACTTC. It codes for CASSFYSGTREQYF.

The V gene is TRBV27, the J gene TRBJ1-5; D is possibly TRBD1 (5 bases). Germline-derived CDR1 and CDR2 are MNHEY and SMNVEV (reference sequence). This CDR3 has 13 residues. V dropped 2 bases and J dropped 6 bases, with 8 bases sitting between them. In DNA form, the CDR3 reads TGTGCCAGCAGTTTAGCGGGGGGTCAGCCCCAGCATTTT. Encoded protein: CASSLAGGQPQHF.